This TCR beta chain is drawn from a study of blood T cells in healthy people across ages (dated by TCRdb to the mid-2010s). A note on the overall study: Template switching captured roughly one uniquely barcoded TCR beta cDNA molecule per two T cells in model experiments. Donors of different ages were randomly distributed across sequencing lanes to avoid experimental bias. Four age groups were formed from the donors: young (average approximately 16 years), middle-aged (roughly 38), aged (62) and long-lived (about 80). The study analyzed two additional independent replicas of 1 million unique cDNA reads from the same blood draw for two donors, one aged 18 to 29 and one aged 80 or older. To track age-related changes in TCR beta repertoire diversity, the study relied on deep sequencing normalized with unique cDNA molecular identifiers.

The donors were some 36 Caucasian individuals from Russia, aged roughly 6 to 90 years, who were systemically healthy. Each donor gave about 11 milliliters of peripheral blood, drawn into EDTA-treated Vacutainer tubes. Ficoll-Paque density-gradient centrifugation was used to isolate PBMCs, with at least 7 million per sample. Trizol reagent was used to extract total RNA from the PBMCs, yielding at least 5 micrograms per sample. Naive CD45RAhigh/CD27high T cell percentages were measured by flow cytometry on a PBMC aliquot from every donor. From its cysteine to its phenylalanine, the CDR3 spans 14 amino acids. The CDR3 DNA has 42 bases and is translated from base 1. Relative to germline, V is 5 bases shorter and J is 5 bases shorter, with 13 bases between their ends. The germline V gene (reference sequence) yields SEHNR for CDR1 and FQNEAQ for CDR2. The library came from 5' RACE. Sequencing instrument: Illumina HiSeq 2500. The second PCR ran for roughly 7 to 12 cycles and used a J-beta primer mix along with a sample-barcoded 5' primer. Each TCR beta cDNA molecule received a unique molecular identifier from a template-switch 5' adaptor carrying 12 random nucleotides. At least 2.5 million CDR3-containing paired-end reads were obtained from each sample. All of the RNA was converted into first-strand cDNA using the Mint cDNA synthesis kit, with a TRBC-specific oligonucleotide serving as the primer. Following uracil-DNA glycosylase treatment, a first 18-cycle PCR with universal primers M1SS and BC2_uni_R was performed on all cDNA. Concerning the study's data processing: For normalization, 1 million high-quality reads were randomly selected from each sample, with every read carrying a distinct molecular identifier. Reads with shared molecular identifiers were discarded instead of being binned into consensus sequences. MiTCR, run with a Q25 quality threshold and the strictest error-elimination algorithm, handled CDR3 identification, clonotype clustering and error correction. Lower-bound total TCR beta diversity was estimated with a nonparametric unseen species model using Euler transformation. TCRdb applied fastp at Q25 and MiXCR to the public reads, then kept only in-frame beta chains. Rows with one shared CDR3 protein collapse into an entry with the most common genes and DNA. The V and J calls follow TCRdb's processing rather than the paper's. This sample has approximately 800,000 distinct CDR3 sequences in its table, and 56% of those were observed once. Around a quarter of the sample is held by the ten biggest clonotypes.

Paper-wide results and their limitations: Compared with the aged group, more naive CD4+ T cells, fewer expanded clones and increased TCR diversity were shown by the long-lived group, suggesting age selection. Conclusive comparison of naive and antigen-experienced compartments was prevented by the profiling of bulk unsorted PBMCs. Observed TCR beta diversity per million T cells fell roughly linearly with age, and a significant reduction was already apparent by age approximately 41. Because the CMV infection status of the donors was unknown, age-related changes in expanded clonotypes may potentially have been confounded. There was a strong correlation between observed TCR beta diversity and the percentage of naive T cells measured by flow cytometry. Estimates of total diversity based on one million sequenced T cells were regarded as lower bounds and as underestimates.

On this clonotype itself: Its antigen remains unidentified. Base-call qualities are not available, and no considerably larger clone is one nucleotide away.

Rearrangement joined TRBV7-9 to TRBJ2-4, with a tentative D gene TRBD1 over 5 matching bases. The source of this sequence is a man in his forties in good health. Sequencing was done on a sample of blood. CDR3 protein: CASSVGRGQNIQYF. In nucleotides, the sequence is TGTGCCAGCAGCGTAGGAAGGGGTCAAAACATTCAGTACTTC.